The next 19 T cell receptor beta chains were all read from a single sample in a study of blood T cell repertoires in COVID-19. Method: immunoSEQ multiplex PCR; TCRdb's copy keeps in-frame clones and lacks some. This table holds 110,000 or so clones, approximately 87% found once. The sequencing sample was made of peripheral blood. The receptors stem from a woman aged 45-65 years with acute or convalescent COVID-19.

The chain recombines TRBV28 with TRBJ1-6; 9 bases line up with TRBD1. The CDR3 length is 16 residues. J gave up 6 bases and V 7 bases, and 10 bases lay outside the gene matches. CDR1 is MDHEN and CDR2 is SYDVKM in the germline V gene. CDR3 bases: TGTGCCAGCAAATCCCCGGGACAGGGACGTAATTCACCCCTCCACTTT. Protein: CASKSPGQGRNSPLHF.

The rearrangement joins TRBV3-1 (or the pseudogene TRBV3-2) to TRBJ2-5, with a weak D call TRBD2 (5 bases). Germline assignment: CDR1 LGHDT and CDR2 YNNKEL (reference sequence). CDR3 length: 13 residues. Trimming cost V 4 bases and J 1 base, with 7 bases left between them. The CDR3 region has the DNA TGTGCCAGCAGCCCCGGGATCCAAGAGACCCAGTACTTC. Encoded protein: CASSPGIQETQYF.

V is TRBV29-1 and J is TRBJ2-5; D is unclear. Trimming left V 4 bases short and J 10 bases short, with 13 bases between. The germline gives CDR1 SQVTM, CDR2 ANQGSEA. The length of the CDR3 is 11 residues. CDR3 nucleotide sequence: TGCAGCGTTGTCAGTGCTCGTGGCCAGTACTTC. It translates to CSVVSARGQYF.

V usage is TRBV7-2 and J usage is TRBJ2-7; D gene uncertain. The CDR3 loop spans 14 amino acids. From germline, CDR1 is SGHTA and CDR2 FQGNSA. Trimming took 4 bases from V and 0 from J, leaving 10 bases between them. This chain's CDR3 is CASSSEQSSYEQYF. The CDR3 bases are TGTGCCAGCAGCTCCGAACAGAGCTCCTACGAGCAGTACTTC.

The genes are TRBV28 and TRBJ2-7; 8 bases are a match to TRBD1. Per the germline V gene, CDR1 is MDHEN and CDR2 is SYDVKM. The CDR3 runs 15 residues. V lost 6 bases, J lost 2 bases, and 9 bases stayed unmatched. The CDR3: CASSFTGGTTYEQYF. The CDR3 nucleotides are TGTGCCAGCAGCTTCACAGGGGGTACTACCTACGAGCAGTACTTC.

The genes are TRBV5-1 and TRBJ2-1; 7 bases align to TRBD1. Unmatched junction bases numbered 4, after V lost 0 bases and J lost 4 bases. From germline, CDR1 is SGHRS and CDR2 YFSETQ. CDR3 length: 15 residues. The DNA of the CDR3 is TGCGCCAGCAGCTTGGAGCCAGGGGGTTACAATGAGCAGTTCTTC. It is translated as CASSLEPGGYNEQFF.

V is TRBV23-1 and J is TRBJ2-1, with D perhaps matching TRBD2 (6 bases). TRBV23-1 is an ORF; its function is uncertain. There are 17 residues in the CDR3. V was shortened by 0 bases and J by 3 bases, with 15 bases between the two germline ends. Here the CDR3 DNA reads TGCGCCAGCAGTCAATCGAGAGGGCTAGCGCGCTACAATGAGCAGTTCTTC. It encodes CASSQSRGLARYNEQFF.

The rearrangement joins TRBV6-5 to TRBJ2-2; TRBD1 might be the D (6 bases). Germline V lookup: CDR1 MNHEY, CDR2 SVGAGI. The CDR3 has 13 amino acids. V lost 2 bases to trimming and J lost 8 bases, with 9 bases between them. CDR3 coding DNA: TGTGCCAGCAGTTACGGGACATCAGGGGAGCTGTTTTTT. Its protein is CASSYGTSGELFF.

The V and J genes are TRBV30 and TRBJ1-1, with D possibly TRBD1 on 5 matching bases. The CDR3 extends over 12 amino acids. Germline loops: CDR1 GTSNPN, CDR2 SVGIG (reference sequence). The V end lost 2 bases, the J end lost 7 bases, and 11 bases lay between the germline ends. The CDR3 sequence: CAWSPIDSEAFF. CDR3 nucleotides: TGTGCCTGGAGTCCGATCGACAGTGAAGCTTTCTTT.

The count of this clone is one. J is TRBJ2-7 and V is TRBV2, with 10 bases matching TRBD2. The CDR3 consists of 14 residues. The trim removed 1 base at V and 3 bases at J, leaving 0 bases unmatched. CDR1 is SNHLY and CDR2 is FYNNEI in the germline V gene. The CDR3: CASSEGTSGYEQYF. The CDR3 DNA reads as TGTGCCAGCAGTGAAGGGACTAGCGGCTACGAGCAGTACTTC.

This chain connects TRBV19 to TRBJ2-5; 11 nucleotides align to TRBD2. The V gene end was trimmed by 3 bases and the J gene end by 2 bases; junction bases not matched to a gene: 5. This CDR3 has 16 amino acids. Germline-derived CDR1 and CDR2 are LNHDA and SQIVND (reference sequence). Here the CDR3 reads CASSMRGLAEQETQYF. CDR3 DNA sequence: TGTGCCAGTAGTATGAGGGGACTAGCGGAACAAGAGACCCAGTACTTC.

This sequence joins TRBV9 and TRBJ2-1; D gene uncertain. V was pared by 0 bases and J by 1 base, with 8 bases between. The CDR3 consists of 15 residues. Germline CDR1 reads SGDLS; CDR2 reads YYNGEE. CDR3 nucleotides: TGTGCCAGCAGCGTAGTGTCCGAGTCCTACAATGAGCAGTTCTTC. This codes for CASSVVSESYNEQFF.

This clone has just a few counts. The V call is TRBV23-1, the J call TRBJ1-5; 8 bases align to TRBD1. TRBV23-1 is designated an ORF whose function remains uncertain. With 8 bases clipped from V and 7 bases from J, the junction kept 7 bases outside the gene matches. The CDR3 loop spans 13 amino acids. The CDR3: CASEDRVTQPQHF. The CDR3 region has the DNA TGCGCCAGCGAGGACAGGGTAACCCAGCCCCAGCATTTT.

CDR3 sequence: CASSYSGRVVNQPQHF. In DNA form, the CDR3 reads TGTGCCAGCAGTTACTCGGGCAGGGTGGTTAATCAGCCCCAGCATTTT. The chain recombines TRBV6-2 or TRBV6-3 with TRBJ1-5, with D possibly TRBD1 on 5 matching bases. There are 16 residues in the CDR3. Trimming took off 0 bases at V and 4 bases at J, with 13 bases between the two ends. CDR1 is MNHEY, CDR2 SVGEGT, per germline.

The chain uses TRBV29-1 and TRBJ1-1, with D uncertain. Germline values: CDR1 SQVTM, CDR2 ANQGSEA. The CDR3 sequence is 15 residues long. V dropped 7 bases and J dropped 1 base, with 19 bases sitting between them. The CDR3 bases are TGCAGCGCGCCAAAATGGGAGGGCGAGAACACTGAAGCTTTCTTT. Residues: CSAPKWEGENTEAFF.

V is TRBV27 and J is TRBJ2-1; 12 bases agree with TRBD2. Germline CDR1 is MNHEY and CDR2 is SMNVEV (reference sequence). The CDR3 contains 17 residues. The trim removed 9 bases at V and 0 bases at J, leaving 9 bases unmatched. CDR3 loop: CARCGGLAGHSYNEQFF. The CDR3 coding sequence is TGTGCCAGATGTGGAGGACTAGCGGGACACTCCTACAATGAGCAGTTCTTC.

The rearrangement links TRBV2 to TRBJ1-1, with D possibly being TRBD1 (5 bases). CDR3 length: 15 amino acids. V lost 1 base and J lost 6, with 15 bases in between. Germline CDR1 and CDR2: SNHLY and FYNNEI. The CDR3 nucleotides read TGTGCCAGCAGTGAAGTAGGGGCCCGAGGTGCTGAAGCTTTCTTT. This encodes CASSEVGARGAEAFF.

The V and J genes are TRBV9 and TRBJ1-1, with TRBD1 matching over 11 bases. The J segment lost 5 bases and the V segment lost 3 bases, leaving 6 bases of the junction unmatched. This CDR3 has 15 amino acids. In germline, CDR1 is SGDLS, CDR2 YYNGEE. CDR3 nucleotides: TGTGCCAGCAGCGCTGGGGACAGGGGGGGAACTGAAGCTTTCTTT. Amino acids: CASSAGDRGGTEAFF. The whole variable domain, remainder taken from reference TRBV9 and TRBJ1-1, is DSGVTQTPKHLITATGQRVTLRCSPRSGDLSVYWYQQSLDQGLQFLIQYYNGEERAKGNILERFSAQQFPDLHSELNLSSLELGDSALYFCASSAGDRGGTEAFFGQGTRLTVV.

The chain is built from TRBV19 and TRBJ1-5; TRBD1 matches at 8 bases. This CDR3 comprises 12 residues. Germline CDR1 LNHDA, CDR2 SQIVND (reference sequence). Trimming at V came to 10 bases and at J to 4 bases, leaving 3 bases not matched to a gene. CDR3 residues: CATRGRNQPQHF. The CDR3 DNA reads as TGTGCCACCAGGGGGCGAAATCAGCCCCAGCATTTT.